The sequence of this T cell receptor (beta chain) was determined in a study of long-term antiretroviral therapy in people with HIV. This clone has just one count. Germline assignment: CDR1 DFQATT and CDR2 SNEGSKA (reference sequence). The CDR3 is 11 amino acids. The V gene lost 6 bases and the J gene lost 6 bases, with 11 bases spanning the gap. The libraries were made with immunoSEQ v3.0 at survey level. Assay: immunoSEQ multiplex PCR; the TCRdb copy retains only in-frame clones and omits some. The sample gives approximately 8,900 clones, approximately 80% of which show up once; 14% is in the top ten.

This chain uses TRBV20-1 with TRBJ1-2; D not resolved. Sequences were derived from unsorted PBMCs, sampled 0.4 years before starting antiretroviral therapy. The origin of this receptor is a man between 25 and 39 years old with HIV. The CDR3 nucleotides read TGCAGTGCCGGGGTAGGAGATGGCTACACCTTC. Translated, it gives CSAGVGDGYTF.